A single sample gave rise to the 11 T cell receptor beta chains below, sequenced in a study of read filtering for tumor transcriptome and immune sequencing. From roughly 390 ng of RNA, a library with molecular barcoded alpha/delta and beta/gamma adaptors was made. MiXCR, applied by TCRdb to the reads, yields one record per CDR3 protein. Here the sample spans 75,000 to 90,000 distinct CDR3 sequences, approximately 13% being singletons. Sequenced input: a population of CD138-negative cells sorted from bone marrow. The receptors originated from a donor aged 40 or older with multiple myeloma.

This clonotype was seen many times. The V gene is TRBV12-3 or TRBV12-4, the J gene TRBJ1-2, with TRBD1 matching over 11 bases. Losses at the gene ends were 2 bases for V and 8 bases for J; bases not matched to a gene: 7. This CDR3 comprises 15 residues. In DNA, the CDR3 is TGTGCCAGCAGTTTAATTGGACAGGGGGCGGCGGGCTACACCTTC. This translates into CASSLIGQGAAGYTF.

As concerns this clonotype: A junction end diverges from the germline sequence, so it may reflect a read error. This chain links TRBV29-1 with TRBJ2-1; 7 bases fit TRBD2. The CDR3 consists of 13 residues. Per germline, CDR1 SQVTM and CDR2 ANQGSEA. The CDR3 bases are TGCGGCGTTGGGGGGGACTCCTACAATGAGCAGTTCTTC. Protein sequence: CGVGGDSYNEQFF.

The sample holds many counts of this clonotype. V is TRBV28 and J is TRBJ2-7; D gene unclear. V was trimmed by 5 bases and J by 2 bases, leaving 13 bases between them. The CDR3 runs to 14 residues. Germline V gene data show CDR1 as MDHEN and CDR2 as SYDVKM. The CDR3, as DNA: TGTGCCAGCAGTGGGTCCAGTAAGGCCTACGAGCAGTACTTC. This codes for CASSGSSKAYEQYF.

This clonotype was observed a handful of times. The rearrangement uses TRBV19 and TRBJ2-5; 8 nucleotides agree with TRBD2. The CDR3 runs 14 residues. V trimming: 10 bases; J trimming: 1 base; junction bases outside the gene matches: 8. Germline CDR1 is LNHDA and CDR2 is SQIVND (reference sequence). CDR3 nucleotide sequence: TGTGCCACGGGCGGGAGGCCTTCCCAAGAGACCCAGTACTTC. Its protein product is CATGGRPSQETQYF.

To note about this clonotype: This may be a read error: a much more frequent sequence differs by one nucleotide. This rearrangement joins TRBV14 to TRBJ2-6; TRBD1 is a possible D gene (6 bases). The CDR3 consists of 15 residues. Germline V gives CDR1 SGHDN, CDR2 FVKESK. The CDR3 sequence is CASSQRGSGANDLTF. The CDR3 DNA reads TGTGCCAGCAGCCAAAGGGGGTCTGGGGCCAACGACCTGACTTTC.

Concerning this clonotype itself: Since the CDR3 does not end with the conserved phenylalanine or tryptophan, this likely comes from a read error. The rearrangement uses TRBV7-3 and TRBJ1-1; the D gene is possibly TRBD1 (6 bases). Germline CDR1 and CDR2: SGHTA and FQGTGA. The V end lost 1 base, the J end lost 1 base, and 10 bases lay between the germline ends. The CDR3 spans 15 residues. The DNA of the CDR3 is TGTGCCAGCAGCTTAATTCCGGGACAGAACACTGAAGCTTTCGTT. Protein product: CASSLIPGQNTEAFV.

Turning to this clonotype: A read error is likely here: a far larger clone is one base away. The chain uses TRBV7-3 and TRBJ2-1; D perhaps matches TRBD2 (5 bases). The last part of the DNA fits TRBJ2-7 better; the J call may be wrong. Germline lookup yields CDR1 SGHTA and CDR2 FQGTGA. The CDR3 length is 16 residues. This chain's CDR3 is CASSLGSSSPNNEQYF. The CDR3 DNA reads as TGTGCCAGCAGCTTAGGATCTAGCAGCCCTAACAATGAGCAGTACTTC.

The chain joins TRBV29-1 to TRBJ2-5; TRBD1 matches at 8 bases. Germline CDR1 is SQVTM and CDR2 is ANQGSEA. Losses at the gene ends were 4 bases for V and 5 bases for J; bases not matched to a gene: 9. This CDR3 spans 14 amino acids. In nucleotides, the CDR3 is TGCAGCGTTGGCCACAGGGGGATGGGGGAGACCCAGTACTTC. Its translation: CSVGHRGMGETQYF. The full variable domain, completed using reference TRBV29-1 and TRBJ2-5, is SAVISQKPSRDICQRGTSLTIQCQVDSQVTMMFWYRQQPGQSLTLIATANQGSEATYESGFVIDKFPISRPNLTFSTLTVSNMSPEDSSIYLCSVGHRGMGETQYFGPGTRLLVL.

This clonotype was recorded many times. Here the CDR3 reads CASSPQGLEQFF. The CDR3 DNA sequence: TGTGCCAGTAGTCCGCAGGGTCTGGAGCAGTTCTTC. The V gene is TRBV19, the J gene TRBJ2-1; the D gene is possibly TRBD1 (5 bases). From germline, CDR1 is LNHDA and CDR2 SQIVND (reference sequence). V gave up 5 bases and J gave up 10 bases, with 12 bases separating them. The CDR3 loop spans 12 amino acids.

The genes are TRBV7-9 and TRBJ2-2, with no clear D. Trimming took off 1 base at V and 1 base at J, with 7 bases between the two ends. This CDR3 is built from 15 residues. Germline V gene lookup returns CDR1 SEHNR and CDR2 FQNEAQ (reference sequence). The CDR3 DNA reads TGTGCCAGCAGCTTAGGCTCGGTGAACACCGGGGAGCTGTTTTTT. Translated: CASSLGSVNTGELFF.

This clonotype was seen ten or more times. This chain connects TRBV30 to TRBJ1-2; D is unclear. Between the trimmed V and J ends, which lost 0 bases and 4 bases, there was a span of 9 bases. The CDR3 covers 13 residues. Germline lookup yields CDR1 GTSNPN and CDR2 SVGIG (reference sequence). The CDR3 nucleotides are TGTGCCTGGAGTGTCGATGGGGTCTATGGCTACACCTTC. It specifies CAWSVDGVYGYTF.